These 7 T cell receptor beta chains were all obtained from the same sample, sequenced in a study of cytomegalovirus exposure and HLA in healthy donors. PCR involved 60 Vbeta and 13 Jbeta primers. Using immunoSEQ multiplex PCR, the repertoire was profiled, and TCRdb retains in-frame clones only, with some absent. The table lists roughly 60,000 clones, with around 3.6% in the top ten. Sequencing was performed on PBMCs. The receptor set was obtained from a young woman in good health and CMV-seronegative.

The gene calls are TRBV25-1 and TRBJ2-7, with D perhaps matching TRBD1 (5 bases). The CDR3 sequence is 18 residues long. The ends were cut back, 2 bases at V and 1 base at J, with 21 bases in the middle. Germline CDR1 MGHDK, CDR2 SYGVNS. The CDR3 is CASSETKGLGATSYEQYF. The CDR3 coding sequence is TGTGCCAGCAGTGAAACGAAGGGGTTAGGGGCCACGTCCTACGAGCAGTACTTC.

J is TRBJ1-5 and V is TRBV28; tentative D call: TRBD1 (5 bases). Looked up from germline, CDR1 is MDHEN and CDR2 is SYDVKM. The V end lost 6 bases, the J end lost 0 bases, and 12 bases lay between the germline ends. The CDR3 has 15 residues. CDR3 protein: CASRVWGLSNQPQHF. The CDR3 DNA reads as TGTGCCAGCAGAGTGTGGGGCCTTAGCAATCAGCCCCAGCATTTT.

This clone is labeled medium-sized based on frequency. This chain connects TRBV19 to TRBJ2-3; D is unresolved. Germline V gene lookup returns CDR1 LNHDA and CDR2 SQIVND (reference sequence). There are 12 residues in the CDR3. V was cut by 4 bases and J by 2 bases, with 4 bases left in between. CDR3 coding DNA: TGTGCCAGTAGTACCTACACAGATACGCAGTATTTT. Protein: CASSTYTDTQYF.

This rearrangement joins TRBV25-1 to TRBJ2-3; D unclear. V shed 10 bases and J shed 0 bases, with 11 bases lying between them. The CDR3 is made up of 13 amino acids. Germline V gene data show CDR1 as MGHDK and CDR2 as SYGVNS. The CDR3 protein is CATSYSSTDTQYF. CDR3 DNA sequence: TGTGCCACTTCCTATTCTAGCACAGATACGCAGTATTTT.

This chain connects TRBV5-4 to TRBJ2-1, with 15 nucleotides matching TRBD2. This CDR3 has 18 residues. Germline lookup yields CDR1 SGHNT and CDR2 YYREEE (reference sequence). J was trimmed by 8 bases and V by 4 bases; bases with no gene match: 13. The CDR3 bases are TGTGCCAGCAGCCCATTATGGACTAGCGGGAGGGTAGGGTATGAGCAGTTCTTC. This gives the protein CASSPLWTSGRVGYEQFF. The full variable domain, completed using reference TRBV5-4 and TRBJ2-1, is ETGVTQSPTHLIKTRGQQVTLRCSSQSGHNTVSWYQQALGQGPQFIFQYYREEENGRGNFPPRFSGLQFPNYSSELNVNALELDDSALYLCASSPLWTSGRVGYEQFFGPGTRLTVL.

The chain employs TRBV28 and TRBJ2-1; D is possibly TRBD2 (6 bases). The CDR3 sequence is 14 residues long. Trimming removed 5 bases from V and 10 bases from J, with 18 bases in between. CDR1 is MDHEN and CDR2 is SYDVKM in the germline V gene. The CDR3 sequence is CASSTPGLHWEQFF. The CDR3 coding sequence is TGTGCCAGCAGTACTCCGGGACTCCATTGGGAGCAGTTCTTC.

J is TRBJ2-7 and V is TRBV5-1, with 7 positions matching TRBD2. CDR3 length: 14 residues. Trimming cost V 4 bases and J 9 bases; bases outside gene matches: 13. CDR1 is SGHRS, CDR2 YFSETQ, per germline. DNA of the CDR3: TGCGCCAGCAGCCGGGTAACGGGGGGTGGAGGGCAGTACTTC. It is translated as CASSRVTGGGGQYF.